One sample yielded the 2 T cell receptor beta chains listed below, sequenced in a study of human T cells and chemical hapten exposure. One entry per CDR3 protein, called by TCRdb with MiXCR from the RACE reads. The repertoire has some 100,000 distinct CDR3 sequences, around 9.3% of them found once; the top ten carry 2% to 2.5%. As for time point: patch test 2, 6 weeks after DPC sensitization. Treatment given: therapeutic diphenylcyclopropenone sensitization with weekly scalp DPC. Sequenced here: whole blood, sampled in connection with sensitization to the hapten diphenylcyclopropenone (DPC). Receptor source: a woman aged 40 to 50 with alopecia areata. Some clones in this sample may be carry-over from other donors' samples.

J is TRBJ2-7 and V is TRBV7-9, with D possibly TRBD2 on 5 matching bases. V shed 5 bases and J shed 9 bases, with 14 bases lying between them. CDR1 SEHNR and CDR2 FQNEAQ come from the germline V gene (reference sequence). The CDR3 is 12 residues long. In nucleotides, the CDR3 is TGTGCCAGCAGCAACGAGGGTGATAGGCAGTACTTC. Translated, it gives CASSNEGDRQYF.

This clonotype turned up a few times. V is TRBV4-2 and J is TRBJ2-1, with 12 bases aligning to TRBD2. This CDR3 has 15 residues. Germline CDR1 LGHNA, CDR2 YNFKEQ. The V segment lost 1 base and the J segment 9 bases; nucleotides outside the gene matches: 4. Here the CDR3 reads CASSQAASGRAEQFF. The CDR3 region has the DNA TGTGCCAGCAGCCAAGCGGCTAGCGGGAGGGCTGAGCAGTTCTTC.